The clone carrying this T cell receptor (beta chain) was observed at least ten times. Its target is unknown. These data originate in a study of CD8 T cells in ankylosing spondylitis. General study findings and limits: A CD8+ phenotype characterized the disease-linked clones, which were relatively rare in peripheral blood. Apparently characteristic of ankylosing spondylitis blood was a TCR beta motif (roughly eight highly homologous variants).

MiXCR, applied by TCRdb to the 5' RACE reads, yields one record per CDR3 protein. Of roughly 230,000 distinct CDR3 sequences listed, roughly a tenth are singletons. The ends lost 5 bases at V and 3 bases at J; junction bases unmatched: 9. This CDR3 has 16 amino acids. Looked up from germline, CDR1 is DFQATT and CDR2 is SNEGSKA (reference sequence). This TCR derives from a male donor with ankylosing spondylitis or in good health (not recorded which). The gene calls are TRBV20-1 and TRBJ2-3; TRBD2 agrees at 12 bases. What was sequenced was blood, either unsorted or a sorted T cell fraction (not recorded which). CDR3 DNA sequence: TGCAGTGCTCCCTCCCTAGCGGGAGGGCCAACAGATACGCAGTATTTT. Translation gives CSAPSLAGGPTDTQYF.